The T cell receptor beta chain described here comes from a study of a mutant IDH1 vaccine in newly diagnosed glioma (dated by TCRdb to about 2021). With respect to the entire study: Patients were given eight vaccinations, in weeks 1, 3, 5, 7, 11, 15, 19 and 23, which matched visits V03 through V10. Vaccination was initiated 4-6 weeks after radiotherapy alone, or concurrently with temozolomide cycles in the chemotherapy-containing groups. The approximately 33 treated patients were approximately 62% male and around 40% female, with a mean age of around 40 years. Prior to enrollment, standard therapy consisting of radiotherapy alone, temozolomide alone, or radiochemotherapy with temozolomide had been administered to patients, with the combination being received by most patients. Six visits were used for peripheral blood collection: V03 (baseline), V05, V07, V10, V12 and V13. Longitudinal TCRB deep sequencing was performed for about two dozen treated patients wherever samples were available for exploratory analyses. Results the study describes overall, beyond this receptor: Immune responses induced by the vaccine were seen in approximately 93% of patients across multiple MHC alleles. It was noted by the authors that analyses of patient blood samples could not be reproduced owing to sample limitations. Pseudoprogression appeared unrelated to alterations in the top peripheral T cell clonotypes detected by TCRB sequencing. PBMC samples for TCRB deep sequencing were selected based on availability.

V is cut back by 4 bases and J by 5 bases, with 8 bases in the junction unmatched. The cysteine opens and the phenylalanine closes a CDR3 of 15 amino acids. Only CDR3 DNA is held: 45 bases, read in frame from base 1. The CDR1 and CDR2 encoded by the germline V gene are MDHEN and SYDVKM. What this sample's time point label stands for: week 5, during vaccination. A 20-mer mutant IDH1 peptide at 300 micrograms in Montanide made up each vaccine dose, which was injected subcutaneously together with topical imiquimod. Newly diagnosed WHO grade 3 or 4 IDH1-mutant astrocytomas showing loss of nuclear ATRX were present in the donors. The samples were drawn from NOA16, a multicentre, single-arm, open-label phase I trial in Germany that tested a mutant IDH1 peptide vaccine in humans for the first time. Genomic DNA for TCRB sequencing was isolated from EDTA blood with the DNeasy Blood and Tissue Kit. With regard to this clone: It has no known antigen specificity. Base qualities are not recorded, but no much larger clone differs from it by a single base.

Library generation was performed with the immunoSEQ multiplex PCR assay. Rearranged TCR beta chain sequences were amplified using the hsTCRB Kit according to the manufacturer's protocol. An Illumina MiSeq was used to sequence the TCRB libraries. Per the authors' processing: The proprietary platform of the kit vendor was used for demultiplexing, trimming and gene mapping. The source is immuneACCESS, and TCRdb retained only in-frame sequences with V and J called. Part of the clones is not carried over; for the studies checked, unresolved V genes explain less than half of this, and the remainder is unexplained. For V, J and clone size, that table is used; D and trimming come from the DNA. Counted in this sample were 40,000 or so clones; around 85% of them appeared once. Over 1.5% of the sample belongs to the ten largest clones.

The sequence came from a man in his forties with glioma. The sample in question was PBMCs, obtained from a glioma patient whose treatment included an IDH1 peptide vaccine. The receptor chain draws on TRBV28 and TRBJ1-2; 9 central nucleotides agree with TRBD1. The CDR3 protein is CASSYSTGGRYGYTF. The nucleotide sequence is TGTGCCAGCAGTTATTCTACAGGGGGCCGTTATGGCTACACCTTC.